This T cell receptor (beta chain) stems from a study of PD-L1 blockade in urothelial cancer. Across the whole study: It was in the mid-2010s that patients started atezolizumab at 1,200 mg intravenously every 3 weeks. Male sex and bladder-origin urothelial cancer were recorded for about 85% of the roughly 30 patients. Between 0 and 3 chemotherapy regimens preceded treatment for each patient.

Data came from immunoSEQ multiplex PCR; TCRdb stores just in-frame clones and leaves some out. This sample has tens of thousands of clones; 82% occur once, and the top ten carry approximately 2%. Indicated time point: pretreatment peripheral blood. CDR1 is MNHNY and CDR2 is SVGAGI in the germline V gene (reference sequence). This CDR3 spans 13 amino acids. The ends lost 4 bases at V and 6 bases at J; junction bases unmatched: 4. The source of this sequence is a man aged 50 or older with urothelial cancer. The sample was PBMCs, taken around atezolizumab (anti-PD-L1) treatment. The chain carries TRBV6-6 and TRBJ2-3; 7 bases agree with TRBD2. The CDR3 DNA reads TGTGCCAGCAGTTTCCGGGGGGTCGATACGCAGTATTTT. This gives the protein CASSFRGVDTQYF.